This TCR beta chain was retrieved from a study of blood T cell repertoires in COVID-19. This clone was counted a single time. As originally analysed: It was from reference gene primer amplification that nucleated cell counts were estimated. Measured with immunoSEQ multiplex PCR; TCRdb has only the in-frame clones, and not every one. V, J and clone size are taken as reported in that table, and D and trimming were inferred from the DNA itself. The repertoire has about 260,000 clones, almost 85% of them found once; the top ten carry under 2%. The CDR3 consists of 15 residues. V was trimmed by 5 bases and J by 7 bases, leaving 18 bases between them. Germline loops: CDR1 SEHNR, CDR2 FQNEAQ (reference sequence).

The receptor's source is an elderly woman with acute or convalescent COVID-19. Sequenced input: peripheral blood. The V and J genes are TRBV7-9 and TRBJ1-3, with D perhaps TRBD1 (6 bases). The CDR3 DNA sequence: TGTGCCAGCAGCCTAAAAACAGGGTCCGGCAACACCATATATTTT. This translates into CASSLKTGSGNTIYF.